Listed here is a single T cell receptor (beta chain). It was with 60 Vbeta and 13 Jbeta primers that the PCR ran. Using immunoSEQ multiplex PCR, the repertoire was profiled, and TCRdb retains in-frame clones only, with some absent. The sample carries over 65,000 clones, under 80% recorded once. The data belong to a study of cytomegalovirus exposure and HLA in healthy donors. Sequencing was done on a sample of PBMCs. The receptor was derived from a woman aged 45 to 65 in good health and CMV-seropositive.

In DNA form, the CDR3 reads TGTGCCAGCTCACCCGAACAGTACAATCAGCCCCAGCATTTT. Translated, it gives CASSPEQYNQPQHF. V is TRBV18 and J is TRBJ1-5; D gene uncertain. Trimming cost V 3 bases and J 3 bases, with 9 bases left between them. CDR1 is KGHSH, CDR2 LQKENI, per germline. The CDR3 runs 14 residues.